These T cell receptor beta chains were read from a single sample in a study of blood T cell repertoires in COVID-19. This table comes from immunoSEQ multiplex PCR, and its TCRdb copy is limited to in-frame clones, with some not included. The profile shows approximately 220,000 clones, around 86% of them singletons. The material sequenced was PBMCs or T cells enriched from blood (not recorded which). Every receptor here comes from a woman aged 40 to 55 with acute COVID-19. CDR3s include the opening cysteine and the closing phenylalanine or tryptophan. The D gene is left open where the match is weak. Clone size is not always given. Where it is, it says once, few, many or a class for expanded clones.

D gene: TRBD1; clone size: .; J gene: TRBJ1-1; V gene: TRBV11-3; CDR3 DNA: TGTGCCAGCAGCTTACAGGGGGCGGGGGAAGCTTTCTTT; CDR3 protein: CASSLQGAGEAFF
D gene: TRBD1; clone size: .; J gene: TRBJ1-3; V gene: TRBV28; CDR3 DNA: TGTGCCAGCAACCAAGACAGGGTGTGGGGAAACACCATATATTTT; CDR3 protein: CASNQDRVWGNTIYF
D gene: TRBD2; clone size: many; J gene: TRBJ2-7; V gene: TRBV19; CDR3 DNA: TGTGCCAGTAGAGGTACGGGGGGCTACGAGCAGTACTTC; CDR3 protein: CASRGTGGYEQYF
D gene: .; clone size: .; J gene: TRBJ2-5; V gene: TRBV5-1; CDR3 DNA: TGCGCCAGCAGCTCTTTGGGAGTGGGGGCCCAAGAGACCCAGTACTTC; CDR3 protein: CASSSLGVGAQETQYF
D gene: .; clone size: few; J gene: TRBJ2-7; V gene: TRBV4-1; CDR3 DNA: TGCGCCAGCAGCCAAGGGGGCCTAGGAGGGGACGAGCAGTACTTC; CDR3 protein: CASSQGGLGGDEQYF
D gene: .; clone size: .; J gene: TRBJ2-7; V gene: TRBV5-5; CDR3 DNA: TGTGCCAGCAGCTTGGGAGGCACGGCCTACGAGCAGTACTTC; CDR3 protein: CASSLGGTAYEQYF
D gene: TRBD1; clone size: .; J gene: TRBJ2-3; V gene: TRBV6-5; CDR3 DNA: TGTGCCAGCACCTCCGACGGGACAGCTAAAGATACGCAGTATTTT; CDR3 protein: CASTSDGTAKDTQYF
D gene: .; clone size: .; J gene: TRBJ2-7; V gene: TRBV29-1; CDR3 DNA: TGCAGCGTCCGCGACTCGATAATCTACGAGCAGTACTTC; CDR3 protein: CSVRDSIIYEQYF
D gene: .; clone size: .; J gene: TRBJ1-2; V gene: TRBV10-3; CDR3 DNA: TGTGCCATCAGTGACTCTTATGGCTACACCTTC; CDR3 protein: CAISDSYGYTF
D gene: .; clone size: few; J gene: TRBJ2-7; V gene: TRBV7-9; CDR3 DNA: TGTGCCAGCAGCTTCGCGTACGAGCAGTACTTC; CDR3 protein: CASSFAYEQYF
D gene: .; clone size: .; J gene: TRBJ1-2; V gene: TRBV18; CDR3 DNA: TGTGCCAGCTCACCCCAGACAGGATCGGACTATGGCTACACCTTC; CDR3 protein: CASSPQTGSDYGYTF
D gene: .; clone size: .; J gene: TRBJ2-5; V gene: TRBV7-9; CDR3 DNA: TGTGCCAGCAGTTTGACCCTCGGGGAAGAGACCCAGTACTTC; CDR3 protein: CASSLTLGEETQYF
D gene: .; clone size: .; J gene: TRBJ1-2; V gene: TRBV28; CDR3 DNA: TGTGCCACCAGTCAGGCCTATGGCTACACCTTC; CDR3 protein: CATSQAYGYTF
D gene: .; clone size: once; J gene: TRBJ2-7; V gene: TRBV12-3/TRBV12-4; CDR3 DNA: TGTGCCAGCAGTTTTGCCAGGGCCTACGAGCAGTACTTC; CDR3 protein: CASSFARAYEQYF
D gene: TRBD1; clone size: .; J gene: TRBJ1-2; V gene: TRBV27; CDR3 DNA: TGTGCCAGCAGTAACACCGGGACAGCGGCTTATGGCTACACCTTC; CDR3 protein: CASSNTGTAAYGYTF
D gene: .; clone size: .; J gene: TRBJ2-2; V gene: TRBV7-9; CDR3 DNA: TGTGCCAGCAGTCCCAGGGGGGCCCCAAACACCGGGGAGCTGTTTTTT; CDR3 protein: CASSPRGAPNTGELFF
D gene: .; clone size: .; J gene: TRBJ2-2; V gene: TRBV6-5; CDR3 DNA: TGTGCCAGCAGTTACGATGAGGCGGTCGGGGAGCTGTTTTTT; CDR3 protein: CASSYDEAVGELFF
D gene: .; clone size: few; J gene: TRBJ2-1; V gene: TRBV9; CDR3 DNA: TGTGCCAGGAACTATAATGGAGGGGCTAATGAGCAGTTCTTC; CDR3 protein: CARNYNGGANEQFF
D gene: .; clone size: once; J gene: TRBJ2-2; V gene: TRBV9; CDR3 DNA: TGTGCCAGCAGCGCGGATAACAGGGAAAGCACCGGGGAGCTGTTTTTT; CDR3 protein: CASSADNRESTGELFF
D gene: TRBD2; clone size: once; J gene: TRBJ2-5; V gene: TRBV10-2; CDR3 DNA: TGCGCCAGCAGTGGACAACTAGCGGCTCAAGAGACCCAGTACTTC; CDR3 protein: CASSGQLAAQETQYF
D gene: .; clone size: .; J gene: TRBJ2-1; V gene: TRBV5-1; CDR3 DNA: TGCGCCAGCAGCTTGGGGGGGAGGAACAATGAGCAGTTCTTC; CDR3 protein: CASSLGGRNNEQFF
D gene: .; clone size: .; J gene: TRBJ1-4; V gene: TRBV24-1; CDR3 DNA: TGTGCCACCAGTGACCCCACAGGGAAACTGTTTTTT; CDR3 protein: CATSDPTGKLFF
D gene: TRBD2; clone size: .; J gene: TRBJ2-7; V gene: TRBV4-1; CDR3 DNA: TGCGCCAGCAGCCATCCCTTTAGCGGGAGAGACTCCTACGAGCAGTACTTC; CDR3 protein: CASSHPFSGRDSYEQYF
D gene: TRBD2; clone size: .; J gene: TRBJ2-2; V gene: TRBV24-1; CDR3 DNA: TGTGCCACCAGTGATTCTAGCGGGGGGAACACCGGGGAGCTGTTTTTT; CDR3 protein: CATSDSSGGNTGELFF
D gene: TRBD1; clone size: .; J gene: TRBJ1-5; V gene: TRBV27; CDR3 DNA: TGTGCCAGCAGAAGGACAGGGGGTAATCAGCCCCAGCATTTT; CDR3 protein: CASRRTGGNQPQHF
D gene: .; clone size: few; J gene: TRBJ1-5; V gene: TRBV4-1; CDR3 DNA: TGCGCCAGCAGCCAGCTCGGGATGCAAAATCAGCCCCAGCATTTT; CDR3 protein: CASSQLGMQNQPQHF
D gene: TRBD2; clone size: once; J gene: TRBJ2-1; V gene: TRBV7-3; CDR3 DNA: TGTGCCAGCAGCTTAACGGCTAGCGGGAGCAATGAGCAGTTCTTC; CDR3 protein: CASSLTASGSNEQFF
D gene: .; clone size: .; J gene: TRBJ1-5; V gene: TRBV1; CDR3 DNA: TGCACCAGCAGCCGAGACGCAGGGGGCGGGATACGGCAGCCCCAGCATTTT; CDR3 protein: CTSSRDAGGGIRQPQHF
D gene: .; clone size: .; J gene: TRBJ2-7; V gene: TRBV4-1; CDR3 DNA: TGCGCCAGCAGCCAAGGGACACTCCGATCCTACGAGCAGTACTTC; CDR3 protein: CASSQGTLRSYEQYF
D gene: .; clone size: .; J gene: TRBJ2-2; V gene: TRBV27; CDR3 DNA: TGTGCCAGCAGTATGGGGACTCCTCTCGGGGAGCTGTTTTTT; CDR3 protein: CASSMGTPLGELFF
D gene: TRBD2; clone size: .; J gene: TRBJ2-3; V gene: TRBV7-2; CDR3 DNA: TGTGCCAGCAGCTTAACGGGAGGGACAGATACGCAGTATTTT; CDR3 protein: CASSLTGGTDTQYF
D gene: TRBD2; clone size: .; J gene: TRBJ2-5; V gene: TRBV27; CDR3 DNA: TGTGCCAGCAGTTTCTTCGGGAGGGCAGAGACCCAGTACTTC; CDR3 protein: CASSFFGRAETQYF
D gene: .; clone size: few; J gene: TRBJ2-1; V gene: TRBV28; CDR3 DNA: TGTGCCAGCAGCACCGGGACAATAAGGTTCTTC; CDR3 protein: CASSTGTIRFF
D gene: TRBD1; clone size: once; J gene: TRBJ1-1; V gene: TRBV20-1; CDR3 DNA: TGCAGTGCTAGTAATACAGGGGGATTTGTCGAAGCTTTCTTT; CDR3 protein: CSASNTGGFVEAFF
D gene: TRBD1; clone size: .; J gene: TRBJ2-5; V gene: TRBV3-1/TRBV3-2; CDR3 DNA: TGTGCCAGCAGCCCTTACCGGGACAGGGGGCGAGAGACCCAGTACTTC; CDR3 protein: CASSPYRDRGRETQYF
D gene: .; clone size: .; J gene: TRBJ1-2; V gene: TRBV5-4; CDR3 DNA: TGTGCCAGCAGCTTGGTTATGGGGCTAACAAACTATGGCTACACCTTC; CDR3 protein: CASSLVMGLTNYGYTF
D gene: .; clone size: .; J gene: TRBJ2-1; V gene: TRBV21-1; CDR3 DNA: TGTGCCAGCAGCAAACGCGGGGGACTAGCGGGAGGGCCGTCGGTCTACAATGAGCAGTTCTTC; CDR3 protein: CASSKRGGLAGGPSVYNEQFF
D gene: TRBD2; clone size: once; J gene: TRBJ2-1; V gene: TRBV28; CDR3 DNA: TGTGCCAGCAGCCTCCAGGGACTAGCGGGAGAGGCTTACAATGAGCAGTTCTTC; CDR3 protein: CASSLQGLAGEAYNEQFF
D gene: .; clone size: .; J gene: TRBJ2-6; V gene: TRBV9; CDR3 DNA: TGTGCCAGCAGCTCCCCCGGTCGTGGCTCTGGGGCCAACGTCCTGACTTTC; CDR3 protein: CASSSPGRGSGANVLTF
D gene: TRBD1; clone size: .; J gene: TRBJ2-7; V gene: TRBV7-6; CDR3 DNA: TGTGCCAGCAGCCTCCATCAGGGGGATGGGTCTTACGAGCAGTACTTC; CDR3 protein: CASSLHQGDGSYEQYF
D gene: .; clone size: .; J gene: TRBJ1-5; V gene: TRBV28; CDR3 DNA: TGTGCCAGCAGTTTCAGCCTGAGGGGGCAGCCCCAGCATTTT; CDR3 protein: CASSFSLRGQPQHF
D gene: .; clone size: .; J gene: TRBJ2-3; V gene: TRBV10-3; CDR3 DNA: TGTGCCATCAGTGGAGGGACTAGCACAGATACGCAGTATTTT; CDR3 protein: CAISGGTSTDTQYF
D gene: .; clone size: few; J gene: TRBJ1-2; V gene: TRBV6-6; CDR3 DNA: TGTGCCAGCAGTTTGAGGCCCGCTGGCTACACCTTC; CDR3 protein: CASSLRPAGYTF
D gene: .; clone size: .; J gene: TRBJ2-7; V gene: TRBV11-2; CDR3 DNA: TGTGCCAGCAGCCACTACGAGCAGTACTTC; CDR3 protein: CASSHYEQYF
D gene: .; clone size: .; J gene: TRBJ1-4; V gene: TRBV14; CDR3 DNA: TGTGCCAGCAGCCAAGATTCGGCCAGGGGAAATGAAAAACTGTTTTTT; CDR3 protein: CASSQDSARGNEKLFF
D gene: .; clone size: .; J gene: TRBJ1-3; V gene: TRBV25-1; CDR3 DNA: TGTGCCAGCAGCAAAGATCACTCTCGCTCTGGAAACACCATATATTTT; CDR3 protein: CASSKDHSRSGNTIYF
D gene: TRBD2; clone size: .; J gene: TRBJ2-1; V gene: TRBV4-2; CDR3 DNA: TGTGCCAGCAGCCAAGAGGGGCGGGCTAGCGGTTACAATGAGCAGTTCTTC; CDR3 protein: CASSQEGRASGYNEQFF
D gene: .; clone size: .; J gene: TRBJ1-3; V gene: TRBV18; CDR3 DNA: TGTGCCAGCTCACCGGGAGCCAACTCTGGAAACACCATATATTTT; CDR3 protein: CASSPGANSGNTIYF
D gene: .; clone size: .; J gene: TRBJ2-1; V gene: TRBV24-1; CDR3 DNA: TGTGCCACCAGTGATTTAAAGGGGAATGAGCAGTTCTTC; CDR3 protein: CATSDLKGNEQFF
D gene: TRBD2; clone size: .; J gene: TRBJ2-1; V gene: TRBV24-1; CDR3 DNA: TGTGCCACCAGTGATGGTAGCGGGGACGAGCAGTTCTTC; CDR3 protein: CATSDGSGDEQFF
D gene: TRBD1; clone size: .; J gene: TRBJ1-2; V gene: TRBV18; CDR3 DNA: TGTGCCAGCTCACCCCAGGACAGGGCTGCAGGCTACACCTTC; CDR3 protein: CASSPQDRAAGYTF
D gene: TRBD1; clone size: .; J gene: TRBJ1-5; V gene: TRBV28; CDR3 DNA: TGTGCCAGCAGGCCCTCTGAAGGGGGCACTCAGCCCCAGCATTTT; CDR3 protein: CASRPSEGGTQPQHF
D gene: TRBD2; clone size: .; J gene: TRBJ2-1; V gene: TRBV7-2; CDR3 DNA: TGTGCCAGCAGCTTTTTGGGCTTTGGACTAGCGGACAATGAGCAGTTCTTC; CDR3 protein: CASSFLGFGLADNEQFF
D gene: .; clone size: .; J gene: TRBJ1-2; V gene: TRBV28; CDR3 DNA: TGTGCCAACTCCGACAGGAATAACTATGGCTACACCTTC; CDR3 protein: CANSDRNNYGYTF